This T cell receptor beta chain was sequenced in a study of T cell responses to AZD1222 COVID-19 vaccine. Study results and caveats: Clonal diversity was possibly underestimated, and white British individuals and females predominated among donors. It was only after the peak T cell response that any repertoires were sampled.

For this clone: The antigen is undetermined.

Produced via immunoSEQ multiplex PCR; TCRdb's table is partial and in-frame only. This sample has about 220,000 clones, with approximately 94% found just once. The CDR3 covers 16 residues. Germline assignment: CDR1 LNHNV and CDR2 YYDKDF (reference sequence). Trimming at V came to 1 base and at J to 3 bases, leaving 6 bases not matched to a gene. The source was peripheral blood, collected on day 0 of MenACWY control vaccination. V and J are TRBV15 and TRBJ1-5, with 7 bases lining up with TRBD1. This receptor was taken from an adult in good health. DNA for the CDR3: TGTGCCACCAGCAGAGTGACAGGGTCCCCCAATCAGCCCCAGCATTTT. Its translation: CATSRVTGSPNQPQHF.